This is a list of T cell receptor beta chains from one sample in a study of glioma-infiltrating T cells. TCRdb analysed the multiplex PCR reads with MiXCR anew, one entry per CDR3 protein. This table holds more than 350,000 distinct CDR3 sequences, roughly two fifths found once. Source material: glioma tissue, nonneoplastic brain tissue, or PBMCs (not recorded which). The receptors originated from a human donor with low-grade glioma or glioblastoma, undergoing nonglioma brain surgery, or in good health (not recorded which). CDR3s leave out the opening cysteine and the closing phenylalanine or tryptophan. The order of the fields is V gene, J gene, CDR3 protein.

V gene: TRBV28
J gene: TRBJ2-1
CDR3 protein: ASSSHYGGPSSYNEQF

V gene: TRBV11-2
J gene: TRBJ1-1
CDR3 protein: ASRYPGLQDTEAF

V gene: TRBV4-1
J gene: TRBJ2-7
CDR3 protein: ASSQDRGAYPYEQY

V gene: TRBV4-3
J gene: TRBJ1-5
CDR3 protein: ASSPDRGQDQPQH

V gene: TRBV6-4
J gene: TRBJ2-3
CDR3 protein: ASSWDNSPGDTQY

V gene: TRBV4-1
J gene: TRBJ2-3
CDR3 protein: ASSISGREKDTQY

V gene: TRBV7-2
J gene: TRBJ2-7
CDR3 protein: ASSLSTGGPYEQY

V gene: TRBV20-1
J gene: TRBJ1-5
CDR3 protein: SARVSLNQPQH

V gene: TRBV6-2/TRBV6-3
J gene: TRBJ2-3
CDR3 protein: ASSQVVHRVYTDTQY

V gene: TRBV6-1
J gene: TRBJ2-5
CDR3 protein: ASIGRGEFGTQY

V gene: TRBV5-1
J gene: TRBJ1-3
CDR3 protein: ASSEGSGNTIY

V gene: TRBV12-2
J gene: TRBJ2-4
CDR3 protein: ASRFRVPGAKNIQY

V gene: TRBV7-3
J gene: TRBJ2-2
CDR3 protein: ASSLLAAGELF

V gene: TRBV27
J gene: TRBJ1-6
CDR3 protein: ASSPGQSNSPLH

V gene: TRBV12-3/TRBV12-4
J gene: NA
CDR3 protein: ASSLDGLLDEQY

V gene: TRBV28
J gene: TRBJ2-5
CDR3 protein: ASSFLERQETQY

V gene: TRBV7-9
J gene: TRBJ1-1
CDR3 protein: ASLNVTEAF

V gene: TRBV27
J gene: TRBJ2-3
CDR3 protein: ASSLSPLGVSNTDTQY

V gene: TRBV24-1
J gene: TRBJ2-3
CDR3 protein: ATSAWDRGADTQY

V gene: TRBV7-2
J gene: TRBJ1-1
CDR3 protein: ASSIQGAGTEAF

V gene: TRBV7-2
J gene: TRBJ1-5
CDR3 protein: ASSPRPGTGNSNQPQH

V gene: TRBV2
J gene: TRBJ2-2
CDR3 protein: ASTGTRNTGELF

V gene: TRBV27
J gene: TRBJ1-2
CDR3 protein: ASSVADSYYGYT

V gene: TRBV3-1
J gene: TRBJ2-4
CDR3 protein: ASSQEEVGEAKNIQY

V gene: TRBV10-3
J gene: TRBJ2-7
CDR3 protein: AISEMVYYEQY

V gene: TRBV19
J gene: TRBJ1-5
CDR3 protein: ASSIKYGDGNQPQH

V gene: TRBV10-3
J gene: TRBJ2-1
CDR3 protein: AISSRLAGSYNEQF

V gene: TRBV7-2
J gene: TRBJ2-5
CDR3 protein: ASSLDSRAAQY

V gene: TRBV20-1
J gene: TRBJ2-1
CDR3 protein: SASRDYRF

V gene: TRBV12-3/TRBV12-4
J gene: TRBJ1-4
CDR3 protein: ASSRTGAANEKLF

V gene: TRBV7-8
J gene: TRBJ1-1
CDR3 protein: ASSFRGPSNTEAF

V gene: TRBV28
J gene: TRBJ2-2
CDR3 protein: ASSAYFTGELF

V gene: TRBV24-1
J gene: TRBJ2-2
CDR3 protein: ATRGRSNTGELF

V gene: TRBV6-2/TRBV6-3
J gene: TRBJ2-7
CDR3 protein: ASSYPGGGHEQY

V gene: TRBV7-8
J gene: TRBJ1-1
CDR3 protein: ASSRSEDHPPMNTEAF

V gene: TRBV7-2
J gene: TRBJ1-6
CDR3 protein: ASSIQRTVGSSPLH

V gene: TRBV29-1
J gene: TRBJ2-3
CDR3 protein: SVAQGADTQY